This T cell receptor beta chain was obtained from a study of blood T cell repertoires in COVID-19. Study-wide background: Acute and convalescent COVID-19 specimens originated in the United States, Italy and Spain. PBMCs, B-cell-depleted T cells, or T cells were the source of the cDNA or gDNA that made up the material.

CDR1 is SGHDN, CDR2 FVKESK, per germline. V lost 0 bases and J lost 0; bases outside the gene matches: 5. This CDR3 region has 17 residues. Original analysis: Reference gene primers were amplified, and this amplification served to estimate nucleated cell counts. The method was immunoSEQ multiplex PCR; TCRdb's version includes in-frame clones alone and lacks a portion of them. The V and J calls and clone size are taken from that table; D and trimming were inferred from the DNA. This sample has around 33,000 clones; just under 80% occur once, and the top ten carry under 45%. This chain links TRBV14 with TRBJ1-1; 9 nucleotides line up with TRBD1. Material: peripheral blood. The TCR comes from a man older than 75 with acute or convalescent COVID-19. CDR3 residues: CASSQDPGQGLNTEAFF. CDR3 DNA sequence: TGTGCCAGCAGCCAAGATCCGGGACAGGGTTTGAACACTGAAGCTTTCTTT.